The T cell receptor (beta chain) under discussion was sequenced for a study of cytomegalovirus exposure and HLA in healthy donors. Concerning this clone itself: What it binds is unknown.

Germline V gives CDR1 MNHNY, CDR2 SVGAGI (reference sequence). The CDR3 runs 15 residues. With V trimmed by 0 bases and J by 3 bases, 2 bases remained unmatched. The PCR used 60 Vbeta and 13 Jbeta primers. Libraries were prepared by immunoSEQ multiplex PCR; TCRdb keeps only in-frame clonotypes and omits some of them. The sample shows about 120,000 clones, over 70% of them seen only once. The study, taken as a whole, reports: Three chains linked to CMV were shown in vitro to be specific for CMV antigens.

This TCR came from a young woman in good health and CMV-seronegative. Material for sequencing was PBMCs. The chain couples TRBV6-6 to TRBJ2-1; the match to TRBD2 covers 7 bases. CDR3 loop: CASSYSRGDYNEQFF. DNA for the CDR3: TGTGCCAGCAGTTACTCACGGGGGGACTACAATGAGCAGTTCTTC.